The 14 T cell receptor beta chains in this list originate from one sample, sequenced in a study of blood T cell repertoires in COVID-19 (dated by TCRdb to 2020 to 2021). Libraries were built with the immunoSEQ multiplex PCR assay. TCRdb obtained this table from immuneACCESS and retained in-frame rearrangements with V and J assigned. These tables miss some clones; where compared with another copy, unresolved V genes account for less than half of the shortfall, and the remainder is unexplained. In all, the sample holds roughly 230,000 clones, and around 83% of those were seen once. The top ten clonotypes cover around 7.2% of the sample. Sequenced sample: peripheral blood. The receptors originated from a woman between 45 and 60 years old with acute or convalescent COVID-19.

The V gene is TRBV5-1, the J gene TRBJ2-7, with TRBD1 as a possible D gene (5 bases). V was pared by 0 bases and J by 5 bases, with 12 bases between. The CDR3 runs to 14 residues. CDR1 and CDR2 (germline): SGHRS, YFSETQ. The CDR3 spells CASSLVATADEQYF. Here the CDR3 DNA reads TGCGCCAGCAGCTTGGTGGCGACAGCTGACGAGCAGTACTTC.

Comments on this clone: Other DNA sequences in the same sample also yield this CDR3. The chain employs TRBV5-1 and TRBJ1-2, with D perhaps matching TRBD1 (6 bases). V lost 4 bases and J lost 6, with 10 bases in between. The germline CDR1 and CDR2 sequences are SGHRS and YFSETQ. The CDR3 consists of 12 residues. The CDR3, as DNA: TGCGCCAGCAGCCTACAGGGAGATGGCTACACCTTC. This translates into CASSLQGDGYTF. Full variable domain (outside the CDR3, taken from reference TRBV5-1 and TRBJ1-2): KAGVTQTPRYLIKTRGQQVTLSCSPISGHRSVSWYQQTPGQGLQFLFEYFSETQRNKGNFPGRFSGRQFSNSRSEMNVSTLELGDSALYLCASSLQGDGYTFGSGTRLTVV.

The chain links TRBV30 to TRBJ2-7; TRBD2 matches at 15 bases. The CDR3 is made up of 19 amino acids. The junction had 15 bases not matched to a gene; V was cut back by 4 bases and J by 2 bases. Germline CDR1 and CDR2: GTSNPN and SVGIG (reference sequence). This chain's CDR3 is CAWKKLGTSGGRTTYEQYF. In nucleotides, the CDR3 is TGTGCCTGGAAGAAGTTGGGGACTAGCGGGGGGCGCACCACCTACGAGCAGTACTTC.

The chain has TRBV4-1 and TRBJ2-3; 7 positions match TRBD2. The CDR3 is made up of 16 amino acids. CDR1 is MGHRA and CDR2 is YSYEKL in the germline V gene. V shed 1 base, J shed 2 bases, and the junction held 6 bases outside the gene matches. DNA for the CDR3: TGCGCCAGCAGCCAAGTTACGGGGGGAGACACAGATACGCAGTATTTT. Protein product: CASSQVTGGDTDTQYF.

V gene TRBV6-6 combines with J gene TRBJ2-4; D is undetermined. CDR3 length: 14 residues. The V gene lost 4 bases and the J gene lost 5 bases, with 12 bases spanning the gap. CDR1 and CDR2 from the germline V gene are MNHNY and SVGAGI (reference sequence). Here the CDR3 DNA reads TGTGCCAGCAGTTTGGGCGCCGCTGAAAACATTCAGTACTTC. Encoded protein: CASSLGAAENIQYF.

This clone was observed a few times. The J gene is TRBJ2-2, the V gene TRBV18; 8 nucleotides line up with TRBD1. The germline CDR1 and CDR2 sequences are KGHSH and LQKENI. The CDR3 totals 14 residues. V lost 8 bases, J lost 7 bases, and 9 bases stayed unmatched. CDR3 amino acids: CASAGQGRHGELFF. The CDR3 DNA sequence: TGTGCCAGCGCCGGACAGGGTCGCCACGGGGAGCTGTTTTTT.

There are a few counts of this clone. The chain uses TRBV7-2 and TRBJ1-5; TRBD1 is a possible D gene (5 bases). Germline V gene lookup returns CDR1 SGHTA and CDR2 FQGNSA. V dropped 5 bases and J dropped 6 bases, with 8 bases sitting between them. The CDR3 sequence is 12 residues long. The CDR3 is CASSPTGQPQHF. In DNA form, the CDR3 reads TGTGCCAGCAGCCCCACAGGTCAGCCCCAGCATTTT.

This clone was counted only a few times. J is TRBJ2-4 and V is TRBV28; weak D call: TRBD2 (5 bases). This CDR3 region has 15 residues. Per germline, CDR1 MDHEN and CDR2 SYDVKM. The V end was cut by 6 bases, the J end by 2 bases, with 14 bases between. The chain's CDR3 is CASRTDGNPKNIQYF. In nucleotides, the CDR3 is TGTGCCAGCAGAACAGACGGGAACCCCAAAAACATTCAGTACTTC. The full variable domain, rest sourced from reference TRBV28 and TRBJ2-4, is DVKVTQSSRYLVKRTGEKVFLECVQDMDHENMFWYRQDPGLGLRLIYFSYDVKMKEKGDIPEGYSVSREKKERFSLILESASTNQTSMYLCASRTDGNPKNIQYFGAGTRLSVL.

The V call is TRBV29-1, the J call TRBJ2-3, with D tentatively TRBD2 (6 bases). The CDR3 is made up of 14 amino acids. Germline V CDR1 and CDR2: SQVTM, ANQGSEA. V shed 3 bases and J shed 0 bases, with 10 bases lying between them. CDR3 DNA: TGCAGCGTTGAGGACTACCCTAGCACAGATACGCAGTATTTT. Its protein product is CSVEDYPSTDTQYF.

The J gene is TRBJ1-4, the V gene TRBV27, with D possibly matching TRBD1 (6 bases). CDR1 is MNHEY, CDR2 SMNVEV, per germline (reference sequence). CDR3 length: 17 amino acids. Between the trimmed V and J ends, which lost 3 bases and 8 bases, there was a span of 22 bases. CDR3 region: CASSFRQEFALSEKLFF. The DNA of the CDR3 is TGTGCCAGCAGTTTTCGACAGGAATTTGCCCTGAGCGAAAAACTGTTTTTT. Full variable domain (remainder filled in from reference TRBV27 and TRBJ1-4): EAQVTQNPRYLITVTGKKLTVTCSQNMNHEYMSWYRQDPGLGLRQIYYSMNVEVTDKGDVPEGYKVSRKEKRNFPLILESPSPNQTSLYFCASSFRQEFALSEKLFFGSGTQLSVL.

The chain employs TRBV5-6 and TRBJ1-4; 8 bases line up with TRBD1. Looked up from germline, CDR1 is SGHDT and CDR2 is YYEEEE. The CDR3 has 15 amino acids. Losses at the gene ends were 4 bases for V and 0 bases for J; bases not matched to a gene: 2. The chain's CDR3 is CASSPTGATNEKLFF. The CDR3, as DNA: TGTGCCAGCAGCCCGACAGGGGCAACTAATGAAAAACTGTTTTTT.

The V and J genes are TRBV27 and TRBJ2-3, with D unclear. The CDR3 runs 11 residues. CDR1 is MNHEY and CDR2 is SMNVEV in the germline V gene (reference sequence). Trimming left V 6 bases short and J 5 bases short, with 6 bases between. In DNA form, the CDR3 reads TGTGCCAGCAGCCTCGGAGATACGCAGTATTTT. As protein: CASSLGDTQYF.

CDR3 sequence (DNA): TGTGCCAGCAGCTTAGACAGGGTCTCCGGAAACACCATATATTTT. It specifies CASSLDRVSGNTIYF. The rearrangement joins TRBV7-9 to TRBJ1-3; the D gene is possibly TRBD1 (6 bases). The length of the CDR3 is 15 residues. The germline CDR1 and CDR2 sequences are SEHNR and FQNEAQ (reference sequence). The germline V and J ends were trimmed by 1 base and 4 bases, with 11 bases remaining between them. The complete variable domain, with remaining parts taken from reference TRBV7-9 and TRBJ1-3, reads DTGVSQNPRHKITKRGQNVTFRCDPISEHNRLYWYRQTLGQGPEFLTYFQNEAQLEKSRLLSDRFSAERPKGSFSTLEIQRTEQGDSAMYLCASSLDRVSGNTIYFGEGSWLTVV.

The rearrangement uses TRBV6-2 or TRBV6-3 and TRBJ2-1; D call uncertain. This CDR3 comprises 11 residues. Trimming took off 3 bases at V and 15 bases at J, with 12 bases between the two ends. The germline V gene encodes CDR1 MNHEY and CDR2 SVGEGT. CDR3: CASSYAGNTFF. The DNA of the CDR3 is TGTGCCAGCAGTTATGCAGGTAATACGTTCTTC.